What follows describes a single TCR beta chain. Its antigen remains unidentified. This entry belongs to a study of beta chain features in type 1 diabetes. Study observations and caveats: Insertions at VDJ junctions were less frequent in type 1 diabetes patients. These patients also deleted more nucleotides at the same junctions. HLA influence on TCRB rearrangement stayed unresolved here.

TCRB transcripts that were expressed got sequenced, as all of the isolated RNA had been reverse transcribed. Only in-frame clones appear in the TCRdb table, and some are missing; sequencing was by immunoSEQ multiplex PCR. This sample has roughly 500,000 clones, with about an eighth found just once. V was cut by 4 bases and J by 2 bases, with 17 bases left in between. Germline assignment: CDR1 SGDLS and CDR2 YYNGEE. The CDR3 loop spans 16 amino acids. Every single donor gave one heparinised blood draw, and these averaged about 116 mL. Each of the sorted populations had a purity greater than 98%. This sequence was found in a woman aged 18-35 years in good health. V is TRBV9 and J is TRBJ2-3, with D uncertain. What was sequenced was naive CD4+ T cells from blood. The DNA of the CDR3 is TGTGCCAGCAGCTACCGGGCCCTACCCTTCACAGATACGCAGTATTTT. The encoded protein is CASSYRALPFTDTQYF.